This note documents a single T cell receptor (beta chain) sequence. Its antigen is unidentified. The data were obtained in a study of T cell clones after liver transplantation. Overall study: TCRbeta sequencing after a pre-transplant mixed lymphocyte reaction identified graft-donor-reactive clones, later tracked in post-transplant blood. Study outcomes and limitations: Post-transplant time points were not standardized, so conclusions are preliminary.

Produced via immunoSEQ multiplex PCR; TCRdb's table is partial and in-frame only. The sample gives fewer than 85,000 clones, around four fifths of which show up once; roughly 2.8% is in the top ten. The CDR3 loop spans 15 amino acids. CDR1 and CDR2 (germline): SGHRS, YFSETQ. V lost 4 bases, J lost 7 bases, and 7 bases stayed unmatched. Thawed unstimulated PBMCs were FACS-sorted by CD3, CD4 and CD8 into two populations. The input for sequencing was CD4+ T cells from blood, taken at the 22-month timepoint. This chain joins TRBV5-1 and TRBJ2-5; 13 positions agree with TRBD2. The receptor comes from a human patient who received a liver transplant. The graft donor may have given rise to some T cells. CDR3 loop: CASSPTSGGAWTQYF. The CDR3 nucleotides are TGCGCCAGCAGCCCCACTAGCGGGGGGGCTTGGACCCAGTACTTC.